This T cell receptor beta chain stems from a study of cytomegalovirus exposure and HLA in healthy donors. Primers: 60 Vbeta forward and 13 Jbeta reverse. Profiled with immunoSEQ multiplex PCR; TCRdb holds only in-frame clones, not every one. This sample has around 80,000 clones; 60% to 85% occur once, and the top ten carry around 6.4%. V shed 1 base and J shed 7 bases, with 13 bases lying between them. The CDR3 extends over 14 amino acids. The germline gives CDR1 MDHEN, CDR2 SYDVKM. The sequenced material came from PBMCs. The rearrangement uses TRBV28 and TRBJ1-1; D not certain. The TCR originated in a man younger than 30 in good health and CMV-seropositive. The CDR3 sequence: CASSLSRVGVEAFF. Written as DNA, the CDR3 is TGTGCCAGCAGTTTATCCCGGGTGGGAGTTGAAGCTTTCTTT. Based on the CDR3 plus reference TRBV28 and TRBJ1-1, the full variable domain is DVKVTQSSRYLVKRTGEKVFLECVQDMDHENMFWYRQDPGLGLRLIYFSYDVKMKEKGDIPEGYSVSREKKERFSLILESASTNQTSMYLCASSLSRVGVEAFFGQGTRLTVV.